Presented here are 27 T cell receptor beta chains from one specimen sequenced in a study of T cells in Graves' hyperthyroidism and ophthalmopathy. From RNA transcripts, TCR beta CDR3 regions were amplified. The TCR CDR3 first-round RT-PCR relied on the HTBI primer set. MiXCR, run by TCRdb on the multiplex PCR reads, gives a single entry per CDR3 protein. The table records 350,000 to 450,000 distinct CDR3 sequences, 11% to 15% of them present only once. The specimen was blood. The receptors shown here come from a man aged 50-59 years with Graves' ophthalmopathy.

This clonotype was detected ten times or more. The chain couples TRBV28 to TRBJ2-2; no clear D gene. V dropped 6 bases and J dropped 0 bases, with 5 bases sitting between them. The CDR3 spans 13 residues. Germline V lookup: CDR1 MDHEN, CDR2 SYDVKM. DNA for the CDR3: TGTGCCAGCAGGTCCGCGAACACCGGGGAGCTGTTTTTT. Translating it yields CASRSANTGELFF.

Many counts were recorded for this clonotype. The genes are TRBV11-2 and TRBJ2-3; no definite D call. Germline loops: CDR1 SGHAT, CDR2 FQNNGV. The CDR3 loop spans 14 amino acids. The germline V and J ends were trimmed by 2 bases and 6 bases, with 12 bases remaining between them. CDR3 residues: CASSLIALSDTQYF. The CDR3 DNA reads TGTGCCAGCAGCTTAATAGCTCTTTCGGATACGCAGTATTTT.

The sample holds a few counts of this clonotype. CDR3 DNA: TGTGCCAGCACCGGGAACCTGAACACTGAAGCTTTCTTT. Its protein is CASTGNLNTEAFF. The chain combines TRBV25-1 with TRBJ1-1; D is unresolved. Germline V gene lookup returns CDR1 MGHDK and CDR2 SYGVNS. Trimming pared 7 bases from V and 0 bases from J, leaving 9 bases between. CDR3 length equals 13 residues.

This clonotype was seen at least ten times. Written as DNA, the CDR3 is TGTGCCAGCAGCCCTAGGGGGGATTCACCCCTCCACTTT. It translates to CASSPRGDSPLHF. The chain couples TRBV7-6 to TRBJ1-6, with D possibly matching TRBD1 (6 bases). Germline assignment: CDR1 SGHVS and CDR2 FNYEAQ. The CDR3 length is 13 residues. With 5 bases removed from V and 8 bases from J, the gap between germline ends came to 10 bases. Supplemented by reference TRBV7-6 and TRBJ1-6, the full variable domain reads GAGVSQSPRYKVTKRGQDVALRCDPISGHVSLYWYRQALGQGPEFLTYFNYEAQQDKSGLPNDRFSAERPEGSISTLTIQRTEQRDSAMYRCASSPRGDSPLHFGNGTRLTVT.

This clonotype has a count of ten or more. The chain combines TRBV18 with TRBJ2-7; 9 bases map to TRBD1. This CDR3 comprises 15 residues. Unmatched junction bases numbered 8, after V lost 6 bases and J lost 2 bases. The germline V gene has CDR1 KGHSH and CDR2 LQKENI. The CDR3 here is CASSPGQGATYEQYF. The CDR3 region has the DNA TGTGCCAGCTCGCCGGGACAGGGAGCAACCTACGAGCAGTACTTC.

This clonotype appeared many times. The chain recombines TRBV7-9 with TRBJ2-5; TRBD2 matches at 8 bases. In germline, CDR1 is SEHNR, CDR2 FQNEAQ (reference sequence). This CDR3 contains 15 residues. Trimming cost V 2 bases and J 5 bases; bases outside gene matches: 7. CDR3 sequence reads: CASSLFQRERETQYF. CDR3 in DNA: TGTGCCAGCAGCTTATTCCAGCGGGAGAGGGAGACCCAGTACTTC.

This clonotype has a count of ten or more. V and J are TRBV18 and TRBJ2-3; D uncertain. This CDR3 has 13 residues. Germline V gene lookup returns CDR1 KGHSH and CDR2 LQKENI. Trimming stripped 0 bases from V and 7 bases from J, with 8 bases between. The chain's CDR3 is CASSPPNVNTQYF. CDR3 nucleotides: TGTGCCAGCTCACCACCCAACGTTAATACGCAGTATTTT. Full variable domain (outside the CDR3, taken from reference TRBV18 and TRBJ2-3): NAGVMQNPRHLVRRRGQEARLRCSPMKGHSHVYWYRQLPEEGLKFMVYLQKENIIDESGMPKERFSAEFPKEGPSILRIQQVVRGDSAAYFCASSPPNVNTQYFGPGTRLTVL.

This clonotype was counted ten times or more. This chain uses TRBV12-3 or TRBV12-4 with TRBJ2-7; 11 positions match TRBD2. After removal of 6 bases from V and 2 bases from J, the junction contained 6 bases not matched to a gene. CDR3 length: 15 amino acids. The CDR3 sequence is CASSQTSGDPYEQYF. CDR3 nucleotides: TGTGCCAGCAGCCAGACTAGCGGGGACCCCTACGAGCAGTACTTC.

This clonotype was seen more than once but under ten times. The rearrangement joins TRBV7-3 to TRBJ2-1; the D gene could be TRBD1 or TRBD2 (5 bases each). This CDR3 has 15 residues. Germline CDR1 reads SGHTA; CDR2 reads FQGTGA. V lost 4 bases and J lost 0, with 10 bases in between. CDR3 DNA: TGTGCCAGCAGCTCAGTGGGGGACTCCTACAATGAGCAGTTCTTC. It translates to CASSSVGDSYNEQFF.

This clonotype was seen ten or more times. The J gene is TRBJ2-7, the V gene TRBV20-1, with D unresolved. The CDR3 sequence is 13 residues long. The germline V gene has CDR1 DFQATT and CDR2 SNEGSKA (reference sequence). Trimming shortened V by 4 bases and J by 7 bases, and 17 bases separated the two germline ends. The DNA of the CDR3 is TGCAGTGCTACCCTCAATCCTCTAAGAGAGCAGTACTTC. Its protein product is CSATLNPLREQYF.

This clonotype was counted a few times. This rearrangement joins TRBV12-3 or TRBV12-4 to TRBJ1-6, with D tentatively TRBD1 (6 bases). The V gene lost 1 base and the J gene lost 8 bases, with 12 bases spanning the gap. The CDR3 spans 15 residues. The CDR3 sequence is CASSLGGTLYSPLHF. The CDR3 DNA reads TGTGCCAGCAGTTTAGGAGGGACACTGTATTCACCCCTCCACTTT.

This clonotype appeared many times. The chain combines TRBV5-1 with TRBJ2-3, with 8 bases aligning to TRBD2. With V trimmed by 4 bases and J by 5 bases, 6 bases remained unmatched. The V gene's germline CDR1 is SGHRS and CDR2 YFSETQ. The CDR3 runs to 14 residues. In nucleotides, the CDR3 is TGCGCCAGCAGCCCCCGGGGGGGCGAAGATACGCAGTATTTT. Protein sequence: CASSPRGGEDTQYF.

The chain carries TRBV6-1 and TRBJ1-5; D unclear. The germline gives CDR1 MNHNS, CDR2 SASEGT. CDR3 length: 14 residues. Trimming left V 5 bases short and J 1 base short, with 9 bases between. CDR3 loop: CASSYTESNQPQHF. The CDR3 nucleotides are TGTGCCAGCAGTTATACAGAAAGCAATCAGCCCCAGCATTTT.

To note about this clonotype: A single base separates this from a much larger clone, so it may be a read error. CDR3 amino acids: CATSPASKNIQYF. CDR3 nucleotide sequence: TGTGCCACCAGCCCCGCGTCCAAAAACATTCAGTACTTC. This chain joins TRBV12-3 or TRBV12-4 and TRBJ2-4; D remains ambiguous. Trimming cost V 10 bases and J 2 bases, with 12 bases left between them. This CDR3 region has 13 residues.

At least ten counts were recorded for this clonotype. The chain combines TRBV28 with TRBJ1-1; a weak D match, TRBD1 (5 bases). The germline CDR1 and CDR2 sequences are MDHEN and SYDVKM. This CDR3 comprises 14 residues. V was cut by 1 base and J by 4 bases, with 10 bases left in between. The chain's CDR3 is CASSLYSGITEAFF. CDR3 sequence (DNA): TGTGCCAGCAGTTTATACTCAGGGATCACTGAAGCTTTCTTT. The full variable domain, completed using reference TRBV28 and TRBJ1-1, is DVKVTQSSRYLVKRTGEKVFLECVQDMDHENMFWYRQDPGLGLRLIYFSYDVKMKEKGDIPEGYSVSREKKERFSLILESASTNQTSMYLCASSLYSGITEAFFGQGTRLTVV.

The V and J genes are TRBV18 and TRBJ2-5, with a weak D call TRBD1 (5 bases). CDR1 and CDR2 (germline): KGHSH, LQKENI. This CDR3 has 14 residues. V dropped 0 bases and J dropped 2 bases, with 7 bases sitting between them. CDR3 amino acids: CASSPPHRQETQYF. Here the CDR3 DNA reads TGTGCCAGCTCACCACCACACAGGCAAGAGACCCAGTACTTC.

This chain links TRBV29-1 with TRBJ1-2; D is possibly TRBD1 (5 bases). V lost 6 bases to trimming and J lost 4 bases, with 12 bases between them. Germline V gene lookup returns CDR1 SQVTM and CDR2 ANQGSEA. This CDR3 is built from 12 residues. The DNA for the CDR3 is TGCAGCGTCCGGGACGAGGGCTATGGCTACACCTTC. Translation: CSVRDEGYGYTF.

In its sample, this clonotype was seen a few times. V usage is TRBV7-8 and J usage is TRBJ2-1; maybe TRBD2 (6 bases). Trimming removed 0 bases at V and 1 base at J, with 13 bases between. The germline gives CDR1 SGHVS, CDR2 FQNEAQ. The CDR3 is 17 amino acids. This chain's CDR3 is CASSLAQVTSSYNEQFF. The CDR3 DNA is TGTGCCAGCAGCTTAGCGCAGGTGACTAGTTCCTACAATGAGCAGTTCTTC.

This clonotype showed up just a few times. This chain links TRBV24-1 with TRBJ1-2, with a tentative D call TRBD1 (6 bases). The germline V gene has CDR1 KGHDR and CDR2 SFDVKD. This CDR3 contains 14 residues. The V and J ends lost 4 bases and 5 bases respectively, with 13 bases between them. CDR3 bases: TGTGCCACCAGTGAAACAGGGTTCGCTTATGGCTACACCTTC. The encoded protein is CATSETGFAYGYTF.

This clonotype was counted at least ten times. The CDR3 bases are TGTGCCAGCAGTGTGCAGGGCCAAGAGCAGTACTTC. This codes for CASSVQGQEQYF. The chain has TRBV2 and TRBJ2-7, with D perhaps matching TRBD1 (5 bases). This CDR3 is 12 amino acids long. Germline CDR1 reads SNHLY; CDR2 reads FYNNEI. V was pared by 4 bases and J by 7 bases, with 11 bases between. Combining the CDR3 with reference TRBV2 and TRBJ2-7 gives the whole variable domain EPEVTQTPSHQVTQMGQEVILRCVPISNHLYFYWYRQILGQKVEFLVSFYNNEISEKSEIFDDQFSVERPDGSNFTLKIRSTKLEDSAMYFCASSVQGQEQYFGPGTRLTVT.

This clonotype was found many times. The chain has TRBV9 and TRBJ2-3, with D perhaps matching TRBD2 (5 bases). The CDR3 has 15 amino acids. Germline lookup yields CDR1 SGDLS and CDR2 YYNGEE. V lost 3 bases, J lost 5 bases, and 16 bases lay in between. CDR3 sequence: CASSAGVVREDTQYF. The CDR3 nucleotides are TGTGCCAGCAGCGCCGGAGTAGTTCGGGAAGATACGCAGTATTTT.

To note about this clonotype: A clone one base away is much larger, so this may be a read error. The CDR3 sequence is CVSSFLLADTQYF. The CDR3 DNA sequence: TGTGTCAGCAGTTTTTTACTAGCGGATACGCAGTATTTT. The chain recombines TRBV12-3 or TRBV12-4 with TRBJ2-3; 7 bases align to TRBD2. The CDR3 contains 13 residues.

This chain connects TRBV20-1 to TRBJ2-5; D perhaps matches TRBD1 (6 bases). This CDR3 is 15 amino acids long. Germline CDR1 reads DFQATT; CDR2 reads SNEGSKA (reference sequence). Trimming cost V 0 bases and J 4 bases, with 15 bases left between them. This CDR3 reads CSARDRGGLGETQYF. The DNA for the CDR3 is TGCAGTGCTAGAGATCGAGGGGGTTTAGGAGAGACCCAGTACTTC.

This clonotype has a handful of counts. J is TRBJ2-3 and V is TRBV29-1; unclear D gene. Between the trimmed V and J ends, which lost 4 bases and 0 bases, there was a span of 11 bases. CDR1 and CDR2 from the germline V gene are SQVTM and ANQGSEA. The length of the CDR3 is 14 residues. The CDR3: CSVGKAASTDTQYF. In DNA form, the CDR3 reads TGCAGCGTTGGTAAGGCGGCTAGCACAGATACGCAGTATTTT.

This clonotype was picked up many times. The chain links TRBV29-1 to TRBJ2-7, with 7 bases identical to TRBD1. After removal of 1 base from V and 2 bases from J, the junction contained 2 bases not matched to a gene. The CDR3 has 13 amino acids. In germline, CDR1 is SQVTM, CDR2 ANQGSEA. The CDR3: CSVEGQGAYEQYF. The CDR3 nucleotides read TGCAGCGTTGAAGGTCAGGGGGCCTACGAGCAGTACTTC.

The table lists this clonotype with many counts. This sequence joins TRBV24-1 and TRBJ2-5; the D is unclear. There are 17 residues in the CDR3. The germline V gene encodes CDR1 KGHDR and CDR2 SFDVKD. V lost 2 bases and J 5 bases, leaving 20 bases between the germline ends. CDR3 DNA sequence: TGTGCCACCAGTGATTCCACCGGGCCCCTGGATGGGGAGACCCAGTACTTC. This gives the protein CATSDSTGPLDGETQYF.

Worth noting for this clonotype: This may be a read error: a much more frequent sequence differs by one nucleotide. This rearrangement joins TRBV7-2 to TRBJ2-7; D is perhaps TRBD1 or TRBD2 (5 bases each). V shed 6 bases and J shed 6 bases, with 15 bases lying between them. The V gene's germline CDR1 is SGHTA and CDR2 FQGNSA. This CDR3 is 13 amino acids long. Here the CDR3 reads CASSSGPVREQYF. The CDR3 bases are TGTGCCAGCAGTTCGGGGCCGGTTCGCGAGCAGTACTTC.